These 23 T cell receptor beta chains originate from one sample sequenced in a study of T cells in Graves' hyperthyroidism and ophthalmopathy. Authors of the study amplified TCR beta CDR3 regions from RNA transcripts. HTBI primers were the set used in a first-round RT-PCR of the TCR CDR3. TCRdb re-called the multiplex PCR reads through MiXCR, storing one row per CDR3 protein. The sample has 300,000 to 450,000 distinct CDR3 sequences; about a fifth are singletons. The material sequenced was blood. These receptors originate from a man aged 18 to 29 with Graves' ophthalmopathy.

In this sample, this clonotype turned up many times. The chain joins TRBV5-6 to TRBJ2-1; 10 nucleotides agree with TRBD2. Germline CDR1 and CDR2: SGHDT and YYEEEE. This CDR3 spans 16 amino acids. V lost 4 bases, J lost 2 bases, and 6 bases stayed unmatched. Written as DNA, the CDR3 is TGTGCCAGCAGCCCCGGACTAGCGGAGACCTACAATGAGCAGTTCTTC. Translating it yields CASSPGLAETYNEQFF.

This clonotype was seen a few times. The DNA of the CDR3 is TGTGCCAGCAGTTCGGTCCCCCAGCACTACGAGCAGTACTTC. Translation gives CASSSVPQHYEQYF. The chain carries TRBV28 and TRBJ2-7; D is ambiguous. The germline V gene has CDR1 MDHEN and CDR2 SYDVKM. The germline V and J ends were trimmed by 4 bases and 3 bases, with 13 bases remaining between them. CDR3 size: 14 residues.

Regarding this clonotype: It may be a read error: a sequence one base away is much more abundant. The rearrangement links TRBV3-1 to TRBJ1-1, with no clear D. The CDR3 extends over 15 amino acids. In germline, CDR1 is LGHDT, CDR2 YNNKEL (reference sequence). The DNA of the CDR3 is TGTGCCAGCAGCCAAGAAGGTCGCCAGTGGACTGGAGCTTTCTTT. Translating gives CASSQEGRQWTGAFF.

This clonotype was picked up many times. The chain uses TRBV12-3 or TRBV12-4 and TRBJ2-1, with 8 bases matching TRBD1. This CDR3 spans 14 amino acids. Unmatched junction bases numbered 6, after V lost 5 bases and J lost 6 bases. CDR3 region: CASSGPGTGNEQFF. As DNA, the CDR3 is TGTGCCAGCAGTGGCCCCGGGACAGGCAATGAGCAGTTCTTC.

This clonotype was observed at least ten times. The gene calls are TRBV11-2 and TRBJ1-5; weak D call: TRBD1 (5 bases). The CDR3 length is 14 residues. V lost 0 bases to trimming and J lost 9 bases, with 12 bases between them. In germline, CDR1 is SGHAT, CDR2 FQNNGV. The CDR3 bases are TGTGCCAGCAGCTTAGACGAGGGACTAAGGCCCCAGCATTTT. Its translation: CASSLDEGLRPQHF.

At least ten counts were recorded for this clonotype. J is TRBJ1-2 and V is TRBV12-3 or TRBV12-4, with TRBD1 as a possible D gene (5 bases). The V and J ends lost 6 bases and 8 bases respectively, with 25 bases between them. The CDR3 runs 16 residues. The CDR3 nucleotides are TGTGCCAGCAGCTTTTCTTACGGGACGGGGACCGGGGGCTACACCTTC. As protein: CASSFSYGTGTGGYTF.

There are many counts of this clonotype. This rearrangement joins TRBV5-6 to TRBJ1-1; a weak D match, TRBD1 (5 bases). Per germline, CDR1 SGHDT and CDR2 YYEEEE. The CDR3 is 12 amino acids. V lost 4 bases, J lost 10 bases, and 14 bases lay in between. This CDR3 reads CASSDGGGGAFF. The CDR3 DNA follows: TGTGCCAGCAGCGACGGCGGGGGGGGAGCTTTCTTT.

This clonotype was counted at least ten times. V usage is TRBV20-1 and J usage is TRBJ1-2, with a weak D call TRBD1 (5 bases). CDR1 is DFQATT and CDR2 is SNEGSKA in the germline V gene (reference sequence). CDR3 length: 13 residues. The V and J ends lost 5 bases and 2 bases respectively, with 12 bases between them. The CDR3 DNA reads as TGCAGTGCTGTACGGGACGGCAACTATGGCTACACCTTC. The encoded protein is CSAVRDGNYGYTF.

This clonotype turned up a few times. This rearrangement joins TRBV19 to TRBJ1-1; the D is unclear. This CDR3 has 15 amino acids. Per germline, CDR1 LNHDA and CDR2 SQIVND (reference sequence). V was trimmed by 3 bases and J by 1 base, leaving 12 bases between them. The chain's CDR3 is CASSILYSRNTEAFF. In nucleotides, the CDR3 is TGTGCCAGTAGTATCTTATACTCCAGGAACACTGAAGCTTTCTTT. The full variable domain, in which reference TRBV19 and TRBJ1-1 provide the parts outside the CDR3, is DGGITQSPKYLFRKEGQNVTLSCEQNLNHDAMYWYRQDPGQGLRLIYYSQIVNDFQKGDIAEGYSVSREKKESFPLTVTSAQKNPTAFYLCASSILYSRNTEAFFGQGTRLTVV.

This clonotype was recorded at least ten times. V gene TRBV28 combines with J gene TRBJ2-5; 7 positions match TRBD2. This CDR3 contains 14 residues. V lost 8 bases to trimming and J lost 5 bases; unmatched junction nucleotides: 11. The germline gives CDR1 MDHEN, CDR2 SYDVKM. Here the CDR3 reads CASGVGHGGETQYF. The CDR3 DNA reads TGTGCCAGCGGGGTTGGTCACGGGGGGGAGACCCAGTACTTC.

This clonotype was observed many times. This sequence joins TRBV20-1 and TRBJ2-7; no firm D call. There are 14 residues in the CDR3. V was clipped by 2 bases and J by 0 bases, with 11 bases between them. Germline CDR1 is DFQATT and CDR2 is SNEGSKA (reference sequence). CDR3 amino acids: CSARFTVGSYEQYF. The CDR3 nucleotides are TGCAGTGCTAGATTCACAGTTGGCTCCTACGAGCAGTACTTC.

The rearrangement uses TRBV9 and TRBJ2-3, with TRBD2 matching over 13 bases. The CDR3 totals 15 residues. Germline CDR1 reads SGDLS; CDR2 reads YYNGEE. The junction had 11 bases not matched to a gene; V was cut back by 3 bases and J by 13 bases. The DNA for the CDR3 is TGTGCCAGCAGCGCGACCGGGACTAGCGGGACTTGGGAGTATTTT. Its translation is CASSATGTSGTWEYF.

This clonotype was found many times. The chain is built from TRBV6-1 and TRBJ2-3; 11 nucleotides line up with TRBD2. The germline V gene has CDR1 MNHNS and CDR2 SASEGT. There are 13 residues in the CDR3. The ends lost 8 bases at V and 3 bases at J; junction bases unmatched: 1. CDR3 in DNA: TGTGCCAGCGGGACTAGCGGAACAGATACGCAGTATTTT. Translated: CASGTSGTDTQYF.

In its sample, this clonotype was seen many times. The chain combines TRBV20-1 with TRBJ1-4; unclear D gene. This CDR3 has 13 amino acids. Germline CDR1 and CDR2: DFQATT and SNEGSKA (reference sequence). Trimming removed 0 bases at V and 3 bases at J, with 5 bases between. This CDR3 is CSARDQSNEKLFF. In nucleotides, the CDR3 is TGCAGTGCTAGAGATCAGTCTAATGAAAAACTGTTTTTT.

This clonotype was counted ten times or more. The CDR3 DNA is TGTGCCATCAGCCGAGGAGGGAGGACGAACACTGAAGCTTTCTTT. Protein product: CAISRGGRTNTEAFF. V is TRBV10-3 and J is TRBJ1-1; D gene unclear. Trimming removed 6 bases from V and 1 base from J, with 15 bases in between. CDR1 and CDR2 (germline): ENHRY, SYGVKD. There are 15 residues in the CDR3.

In its sample, this clonotype was seen a few times. This chain uses TRBV5-1 with TRBJ1-4; D not resolved. The V gene lost 4 bases and the J gene lost 2 bases, with 12 bases spanning the gap. The CDR3 extends over 15 amino acids. Germline V gene lookup returns CDR1 SGHRS and CDR2 YFSETQ. As DNA, the CDR3 is TGCGCCAGCAGCCGTACGGCTGGGACTAATGAAAAACTGTTTTTT. Protein: CASSRTAGTNEKLFF.

At least ten counts were recorded for this clonotype. The rearrangement joins TRBV9 to TRBJ2-1; D might be TRBD2 (6 bases). Looked up from germline, CDR1 is SGDLS and CDR2 is YYNGEE. V lost 0 bases to trimming and J lost 3 bases, with 10 bases between them. The CDR3 spans 15 residues. The CDR3 loop reads CASSVDAGHYNEQFF. CDR3 nucleotide sequence: TGTGCCAGCAGCGTAGACGCGGGGCACTACAATGAGCAGTTCTTC.

This clonotype came up many times. The chain is built from TRBV3-1 and TRBJ1-2; D is undetermined. Germline-derived CDR1 and CDR2 are LGHDT and YNNKEL (reference sequence). CDR3 length equals 11 residues. With 5 bases removed from V and 4 bases from J, the gap between germline ends came to 5 bases. CDR3 DNA sequence: TGTGCCAGCAGCAGTACCTATGGCTACACCTTC. It yields the protein CASSSTYGYTF.

At least ten counts were recorded for this clonotype. CDR3 residues: CSASYPSGGLGETQYF. The CDR3 DNA follows: TGCAGTGCTAGCTACCCTAGCGGGGGCTTAGGAGAGACCCAGTACTTC. This chain connects TRBV20-1 to TRBJ2-5; 10 bases fit TRBD2. After removal of 3 bases from V and 4 bases from J, the junction contained 11 bases not matched to a gene. This CDR3 spans 16 amino acids. Germline V CDR1 and CDR2: DFQATT, SNEGSKA (reference sequence).

This clonotype was recorded at least ten times. This chain uses TRBV6-1 with TRBJ2-7, with 10 bases fitting TRBD2. This CDR3 is 15 amino acids long. CDR1 is MNHNS and CDR2 is SASEGT in the germline V gene. Germline trimming cut 6 bases from V and 0 bases from J; bases unmatched to any gene: 5. The CDR3 region is CASRSLAGSSYEQYF. As DNA, the CDR3 is TGTGCCAGCAGATCACTAGCGGGGAGCTCCTACGAGCAGTACTTC.

A few counts support this clonotype. The chain links TRBV20-1 to TRBJ2-5; D is unresolved. The CDR3 loop spans 15 amino acids. CDR1 and CDR2 from the germline V gene are DFQATT and SNEGSKA (reference sequence). The V and J ends lost 0 bases and 0 bases respectively, with 11 bases between them. The CDR3 loop reads CSARDLSDDQETQYF. DNA for the CDR3: TGCAGTGCTAGAGATCTAAGCGACGACCAAGAGACCCAGTACTTC.

This sequence joins TRBV19 and TRBJ1-2, with 8 bases matching TRBD1. CDR1 is LNHDA and CDR2 is SQIVND in the germline V gene (reference sequence). This CDR3 has 18 residues. Trimming at V came to 2 bases and at J to 4 bases, leaving 15 bases not matched to a gene. The CDR3 is CASSIPEGQVPSSYGYTF. CDR3 coding DNA: TGTGCCAGTAGTATACCCGAGGGACAGGTCCCTTCCTCCTATGGCTACACCTTC.

Regarding this clonotype: A much larger clonotype is one base distant, so this may be a read error. The rearrangement links TRBV20-1 to TRBJ1-5; maybe TRBD1 (5 bases). The CDR3 is made up of 12 amino acids. CDR1 is DFQATT and CDR2 is SNEGSKA in the germline V gene (reference sequence). The CDR3 protein is CSAHQGNQPRHF. CDR3 DNA sequence: TGCAGTGCGCACCAGGGAAATCAGCCCCGGCATTTT.